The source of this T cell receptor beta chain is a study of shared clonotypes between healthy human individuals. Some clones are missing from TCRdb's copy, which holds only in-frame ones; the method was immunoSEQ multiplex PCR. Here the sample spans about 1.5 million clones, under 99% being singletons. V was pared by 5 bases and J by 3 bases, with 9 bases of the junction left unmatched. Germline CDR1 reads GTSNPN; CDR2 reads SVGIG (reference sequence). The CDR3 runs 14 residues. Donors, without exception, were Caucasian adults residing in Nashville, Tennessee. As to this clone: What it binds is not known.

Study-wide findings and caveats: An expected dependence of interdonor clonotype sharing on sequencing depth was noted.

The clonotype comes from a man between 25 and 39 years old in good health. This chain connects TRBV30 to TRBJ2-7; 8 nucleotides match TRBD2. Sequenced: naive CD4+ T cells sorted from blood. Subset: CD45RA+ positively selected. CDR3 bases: TGTGCCTGGGAATTAGCGGGGCCCGTCTACGAGCAGTACTTC. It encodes CAWELAGPVYEQYF.